This T cell receptor beta chain was recorded in a study of blood T cell repertoires in COVID-19. Looking at the study overall: Acute-phase and convalescent COVID-19 samples originated in the United States, Italy and Spain. In each case, the material was cDNA or gDNA derived from T cells, B-cell-depleted T cells, or PBMCs.

This clone appeared once. In the authors' methods: Quantification of nucleated cells was approximated via reference gene primer amplification. This table comes from immunoSEQ multiplex PCR, and its TCRdb copy is limited to in-frame clones, with some not included. The V and J calls and clone size come from that table; D and trimming were worked out from the DNA. The sample carries fewer than 350,000 clones, 85% recorded once. The ends were cut back, 3 bases at V and 5 bases at J, with 14 bases in the middle. CDR3 length equals 15 residues. Germline CDR1 reads MNHEY; CDR2 reads SMNVEV (reference sequence).

This TCR came from a human donor in a cohort sampled during active COVID-19. The sample consisted of peripheral blood. This chain uses TRBV27 with TRBJ2-1, with D unclear. The CDR3 loop reads CASSFTPYLHNEQFF. CDR3 coding DNA: TGTGCCAGCAGTTTTACGCCGTATCTACACAATGAGCAGTTCTTC.